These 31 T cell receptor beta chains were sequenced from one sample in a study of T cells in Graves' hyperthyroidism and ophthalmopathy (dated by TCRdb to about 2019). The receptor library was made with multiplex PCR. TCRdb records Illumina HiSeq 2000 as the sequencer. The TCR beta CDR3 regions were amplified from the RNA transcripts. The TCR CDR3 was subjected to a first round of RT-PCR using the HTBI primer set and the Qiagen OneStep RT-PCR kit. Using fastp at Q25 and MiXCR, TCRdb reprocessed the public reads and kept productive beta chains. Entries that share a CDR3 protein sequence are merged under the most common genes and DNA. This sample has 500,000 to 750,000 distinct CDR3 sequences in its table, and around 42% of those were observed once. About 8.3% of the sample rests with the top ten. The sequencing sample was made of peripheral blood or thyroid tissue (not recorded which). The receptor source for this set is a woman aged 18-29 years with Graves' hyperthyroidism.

CDR3 region: CASSRSTRSYAFF. CDR3 DNA sequence: TGTGCCAGCTCGAGGAGCACCAGGTCCTACGCTTTCTTT. V usage is TRBV2 and J usage is TRBJ1-1; no clear D gene. Germline CDR1 is SNHLY and CDR2 is FYNNEI. The CDR3 spans 13 residues. The germline V and J ends were trimmed by 8 bases and 11 bases, with 21 bases remaining between them. The full variable domain, completed using reference TRBV2 and TRBJ1-1, is EPEVTQTPSHQVTQMGQEVILRCVPISNHLYFYWYRQILGQKVEFLVSFYNNEISEKSEIFDDQFSVERPDGSNFTLKIRSTKLEDSAMYFCASSRSTRSYAFFGQGTRLTVV.

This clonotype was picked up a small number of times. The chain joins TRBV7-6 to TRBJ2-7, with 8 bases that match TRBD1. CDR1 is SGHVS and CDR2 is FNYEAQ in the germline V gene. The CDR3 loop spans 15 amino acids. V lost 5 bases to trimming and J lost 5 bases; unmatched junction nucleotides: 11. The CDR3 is CASSPRDRLPDEQYF. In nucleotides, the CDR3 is TGTGCCAGCAGCCCCCGGGACAGGCTCCCAGACGAGCAGTACTTC.

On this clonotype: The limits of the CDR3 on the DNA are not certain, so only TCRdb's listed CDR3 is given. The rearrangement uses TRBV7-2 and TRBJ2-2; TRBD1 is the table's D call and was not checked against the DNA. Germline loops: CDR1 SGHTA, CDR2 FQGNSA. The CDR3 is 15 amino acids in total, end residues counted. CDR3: CASSYRDRAPGSCFF.

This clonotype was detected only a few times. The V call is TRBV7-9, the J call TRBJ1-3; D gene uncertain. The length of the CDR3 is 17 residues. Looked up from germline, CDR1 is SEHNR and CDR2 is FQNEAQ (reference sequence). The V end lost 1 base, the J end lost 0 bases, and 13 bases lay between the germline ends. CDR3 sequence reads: CASSLGAAYGSGNTIYF. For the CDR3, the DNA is TGTGCCAGCAGCTTAGGGGCAGCGTACGGCTCTGGAAACACCATATATTTT. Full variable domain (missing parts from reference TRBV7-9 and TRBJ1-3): DTGVSQNPRHKITKRGQNVTFRCDPISEHNRLYWYRQTLGQGPEFLTYFQNEAQLEKSRLLSDRFSAERPKGSFSTLEIQRTEQGDSAMYLCASSLGAAYGSGNTIYFGEGSWLTVV.

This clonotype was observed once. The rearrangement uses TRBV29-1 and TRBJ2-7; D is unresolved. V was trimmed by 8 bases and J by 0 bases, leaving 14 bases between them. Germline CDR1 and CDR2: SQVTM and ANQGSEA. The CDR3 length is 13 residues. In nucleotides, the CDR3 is TGCAGCTTGGCTTACAGTTCCTCCTACGAGCAGTACTTC. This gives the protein CSLAYSSSYEQYF.

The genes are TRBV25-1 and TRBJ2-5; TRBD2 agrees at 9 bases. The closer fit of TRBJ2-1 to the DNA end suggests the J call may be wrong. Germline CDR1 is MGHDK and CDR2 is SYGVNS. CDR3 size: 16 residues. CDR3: CASSELAGVDYNEQFF. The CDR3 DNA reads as TGTGCCAGCAGTGAATTAGCGGGAGTAGACTACAATGAGCAGTTCTTC.

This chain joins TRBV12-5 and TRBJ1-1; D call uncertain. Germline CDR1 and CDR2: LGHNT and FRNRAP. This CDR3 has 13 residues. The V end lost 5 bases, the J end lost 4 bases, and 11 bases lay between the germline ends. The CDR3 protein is CASGAWTVTEAFF. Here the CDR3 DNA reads TGTGCTAGTGGTGCCTGGACTGTCACTGAAGCTTTCTTT. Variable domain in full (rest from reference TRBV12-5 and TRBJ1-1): DARVTQTPRHKVTEMGQEVTMRCQPILGHNTVFWYRQTMMQGLELLAYFRNRAPLDDSGMPKDRFSAEMPDATLATLKIQPSEPRDSAVYFCASGAWTVTEAFFGQGTRLTVV.

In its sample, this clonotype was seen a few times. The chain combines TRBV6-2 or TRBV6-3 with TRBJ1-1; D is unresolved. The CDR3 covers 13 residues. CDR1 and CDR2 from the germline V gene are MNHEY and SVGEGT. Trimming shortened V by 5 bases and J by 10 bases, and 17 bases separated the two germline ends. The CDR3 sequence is CASSEAKGRVAFF. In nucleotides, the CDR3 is TGTGCCAGCAGTGAAGCTAAGGGTAGGGTAGCTTTCTTT.

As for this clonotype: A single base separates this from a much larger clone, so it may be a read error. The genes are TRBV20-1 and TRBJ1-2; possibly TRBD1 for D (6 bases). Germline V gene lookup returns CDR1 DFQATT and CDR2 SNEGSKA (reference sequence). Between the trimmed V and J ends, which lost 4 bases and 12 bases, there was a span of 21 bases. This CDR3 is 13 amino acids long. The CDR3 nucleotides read TGCAGTGCTACCCCTCGGGGGCCGGGAGGCCACACCTTC. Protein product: CSATPRGPGGHTF.

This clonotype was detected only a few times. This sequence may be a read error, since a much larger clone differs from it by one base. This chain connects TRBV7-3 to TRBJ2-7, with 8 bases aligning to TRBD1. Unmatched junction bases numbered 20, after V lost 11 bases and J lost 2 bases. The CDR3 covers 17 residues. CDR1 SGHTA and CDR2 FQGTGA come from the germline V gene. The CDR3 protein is CAGTLLRGTGPPYEQYF. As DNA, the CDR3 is TGTGCCGGCACCCTACTCAGGGGGACAGGTCCCCCCTACGAGCAGTACTTC. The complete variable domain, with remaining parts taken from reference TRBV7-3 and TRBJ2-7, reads GAGVSQTPSNKVTEKGKYVELRCDPISGHTALYWYRQSLGQGPEFLIYFQGTGAADDSGLPNDRFFAVRPEGSVSTLKIQRTERGDSAVYLCAGTLLRGTGPPYEQYFGPGTRLTVT.

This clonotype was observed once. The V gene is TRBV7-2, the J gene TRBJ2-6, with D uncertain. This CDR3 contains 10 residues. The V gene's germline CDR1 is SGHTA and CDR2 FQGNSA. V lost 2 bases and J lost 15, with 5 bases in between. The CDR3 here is CASSLWALTF. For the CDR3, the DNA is TGTGCCAGCAGCTTATGGGCCCTGACTTTC.

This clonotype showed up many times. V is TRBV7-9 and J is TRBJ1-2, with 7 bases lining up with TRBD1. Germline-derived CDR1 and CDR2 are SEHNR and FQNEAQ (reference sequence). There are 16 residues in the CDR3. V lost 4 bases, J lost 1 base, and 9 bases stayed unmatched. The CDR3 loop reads CASSSPGQALNYGYTF. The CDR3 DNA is TGTGCCAGCAGCTCTCCCGGACAGGCACTTAACTATGGCTACACCTTC.

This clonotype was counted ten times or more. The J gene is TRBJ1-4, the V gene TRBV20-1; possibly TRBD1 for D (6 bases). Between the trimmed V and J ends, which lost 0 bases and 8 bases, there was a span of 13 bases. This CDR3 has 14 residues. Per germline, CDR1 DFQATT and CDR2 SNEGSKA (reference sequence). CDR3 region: CSARDARGAEKLFF. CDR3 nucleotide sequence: TGCAGTGCTAGAGATGCCAGGGGTGCGGAAAAACTGTTTTTT.

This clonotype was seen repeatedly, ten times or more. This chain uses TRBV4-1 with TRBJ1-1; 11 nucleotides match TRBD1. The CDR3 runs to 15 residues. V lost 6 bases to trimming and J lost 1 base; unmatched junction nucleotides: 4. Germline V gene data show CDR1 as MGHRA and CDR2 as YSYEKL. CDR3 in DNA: TGCGCCAGCAGAGGACAGGGGGCTAAGAACACTGAAGCTTTCTTT. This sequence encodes CASRGQGAKNTEAFF.

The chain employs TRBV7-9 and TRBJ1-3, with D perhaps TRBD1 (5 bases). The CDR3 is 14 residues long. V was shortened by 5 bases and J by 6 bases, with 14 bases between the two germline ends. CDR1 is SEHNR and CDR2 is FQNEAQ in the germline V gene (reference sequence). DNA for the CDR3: TGTGCCAGCAGCCCAGGAGGGGAGGCAAACACCATATATTTT. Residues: CASSPGGEANTIYF.

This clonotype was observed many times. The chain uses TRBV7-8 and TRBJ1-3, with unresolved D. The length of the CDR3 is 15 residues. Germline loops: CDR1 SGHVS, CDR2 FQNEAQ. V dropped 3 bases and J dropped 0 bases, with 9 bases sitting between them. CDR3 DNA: TGTGCCAGCAGCTTTTCCGCGCTCTCTGGAAACACCATATATTTT. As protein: CASSFSALSGNTIYF.

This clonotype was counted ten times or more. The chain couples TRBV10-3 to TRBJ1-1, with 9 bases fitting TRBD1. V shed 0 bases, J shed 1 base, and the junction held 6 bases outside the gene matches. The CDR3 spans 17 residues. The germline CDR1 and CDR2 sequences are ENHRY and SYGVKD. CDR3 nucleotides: TGTGCCATCAGTGAGTCTTTGGACAGGGGACAGAACACTGAAGCTTTCTTT. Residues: CAISESLDRGQNTEAFF.

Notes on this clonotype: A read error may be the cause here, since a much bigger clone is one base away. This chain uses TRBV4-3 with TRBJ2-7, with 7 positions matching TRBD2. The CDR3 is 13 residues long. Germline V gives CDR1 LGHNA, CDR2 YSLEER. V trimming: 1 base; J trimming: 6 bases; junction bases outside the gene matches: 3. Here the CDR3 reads CASSQGSGGEQYF. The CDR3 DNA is TGCGCCAGCAGCCAAGGGTCGGGGGGCGAGCAGTACTTC.

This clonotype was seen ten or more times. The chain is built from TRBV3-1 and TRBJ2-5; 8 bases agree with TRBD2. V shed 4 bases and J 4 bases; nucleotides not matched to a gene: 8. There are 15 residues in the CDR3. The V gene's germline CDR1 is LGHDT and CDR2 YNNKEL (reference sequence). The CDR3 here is CASSRRVGTRETQYF. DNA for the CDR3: TGTGCCAGCAGCCGTCGCGTCGGGACTAGAGAGACCCAGTACTTC.

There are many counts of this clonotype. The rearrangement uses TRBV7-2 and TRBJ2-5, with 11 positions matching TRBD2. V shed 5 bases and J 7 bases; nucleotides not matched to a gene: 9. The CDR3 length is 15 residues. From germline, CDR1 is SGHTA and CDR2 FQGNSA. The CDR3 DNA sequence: TGTGCCAGCAGCCCGCTAATAGCGGGAGGGGGGACCCAGTACTTC. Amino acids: CASSPLIAGGGTQYF.

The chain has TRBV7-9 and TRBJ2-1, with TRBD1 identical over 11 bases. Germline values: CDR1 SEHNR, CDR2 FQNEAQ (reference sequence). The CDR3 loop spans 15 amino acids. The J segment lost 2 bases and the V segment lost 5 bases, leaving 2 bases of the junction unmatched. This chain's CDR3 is CASSTGQGAYNEQFF. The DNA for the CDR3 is TGTGCCAGCAGCACGGGACAGGGGGCCTACAATGAGCAGTTCTTC.

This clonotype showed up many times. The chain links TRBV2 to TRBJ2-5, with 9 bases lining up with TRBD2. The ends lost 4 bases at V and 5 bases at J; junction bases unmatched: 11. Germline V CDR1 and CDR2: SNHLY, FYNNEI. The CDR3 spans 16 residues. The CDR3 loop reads CASSGGAGGPWETQYF. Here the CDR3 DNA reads TGTGCCAGCAGTGGCGGGGCGGGAGGGCCTTGGGAGACCCAGTACTTC.

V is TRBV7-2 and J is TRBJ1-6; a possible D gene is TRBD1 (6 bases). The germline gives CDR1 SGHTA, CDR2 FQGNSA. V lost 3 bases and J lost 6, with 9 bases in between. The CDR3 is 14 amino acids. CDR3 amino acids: CASSLLQGNSPLHF. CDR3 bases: TGTGCCAGCAGCTTGCTACAGGGTAATTCACCCCTCCACTTT.

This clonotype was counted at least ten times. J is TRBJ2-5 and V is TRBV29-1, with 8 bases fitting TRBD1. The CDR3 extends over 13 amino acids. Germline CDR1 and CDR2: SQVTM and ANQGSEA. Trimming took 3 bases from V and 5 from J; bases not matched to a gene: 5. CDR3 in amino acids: CSVDNRGWETQYF. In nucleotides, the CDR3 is TGCAGCGTTGATAACAGGGGGTGGGAGACCCAGTACTTC.

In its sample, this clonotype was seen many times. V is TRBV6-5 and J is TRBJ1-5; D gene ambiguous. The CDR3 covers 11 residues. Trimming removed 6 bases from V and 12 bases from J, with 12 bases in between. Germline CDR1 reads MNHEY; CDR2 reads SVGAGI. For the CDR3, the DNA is TGTGCCAGCAGCTCGGGCCGGCTCCAGCATTTT. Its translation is CASSSGRLQHF.

In nucleotides, the CDR3 is TGTGCCAGCAGCCTAACGACAGGCCATTCACCCCTCCACTTT. Its protein is CASSLTTGHSPLHF. V gene TRBV7-9 combines with J gene TRBJ1-6; the D gene is possibly TRBD1 (6 bases). This CDR3 contains 14 residues. Germline loops: CDR1 SEHNR, CDR2 FQNEAQ (reference sequence). Trimming left V 5 bases short and J 8 bases short, with 13 bases between.

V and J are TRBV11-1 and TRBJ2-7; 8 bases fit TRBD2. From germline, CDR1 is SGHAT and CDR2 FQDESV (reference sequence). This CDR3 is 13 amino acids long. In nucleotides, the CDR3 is TGTGCGAGCGGGGGTGGTCCCTACTACGAGCAGTACTTC. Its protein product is CASGGGPYYEQYF.

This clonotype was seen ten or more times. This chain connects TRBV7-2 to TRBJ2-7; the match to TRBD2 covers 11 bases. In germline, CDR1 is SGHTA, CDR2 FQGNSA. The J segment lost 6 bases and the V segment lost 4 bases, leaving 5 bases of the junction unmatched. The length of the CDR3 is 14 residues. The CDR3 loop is CASSSLAGATEQYF. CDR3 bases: TGTGCCAGCAGCTCACTAGCGGGAGCTACCGAGCAGTACTTC.

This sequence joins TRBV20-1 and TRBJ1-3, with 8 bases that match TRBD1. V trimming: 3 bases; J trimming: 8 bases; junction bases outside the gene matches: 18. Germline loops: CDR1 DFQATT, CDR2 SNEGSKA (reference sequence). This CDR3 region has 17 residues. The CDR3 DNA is TGCAGTGCTAGGCTACCTACCGGGACAGGTTATGGCTACACCATATATTTT. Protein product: CSARLPTGTGYGYTIYF.

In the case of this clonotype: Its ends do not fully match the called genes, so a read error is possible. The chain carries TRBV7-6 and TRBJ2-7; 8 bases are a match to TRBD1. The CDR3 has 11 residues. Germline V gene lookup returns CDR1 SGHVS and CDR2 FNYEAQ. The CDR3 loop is CASSIRQGRRF. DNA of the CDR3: TGTGCCAGCAGCATACGACAGGGGAGGCGTTTC.

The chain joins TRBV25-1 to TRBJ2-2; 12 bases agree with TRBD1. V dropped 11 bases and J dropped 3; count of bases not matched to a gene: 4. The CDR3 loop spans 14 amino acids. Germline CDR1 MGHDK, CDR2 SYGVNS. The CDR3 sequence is CAPGQGADTGELFF. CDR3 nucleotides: TGTGCCCCGGGACAGGGGGCGGACACCGGGGAGCTGTTTTTT.